The 15 T cell receptor beta chains reported below all come from one sample, sequenced in a study of shared clonotypes between healthy human individuals. Produced via immunoSEQ multiplex PCR; TCRdb's table is partial and in-frame only. This sample carries approximately 2.5 million clones, approximately 90% of them seen once, and the ten largest clones take around 0.15%. The sample comprised naive CD4+ T cells sorted from blood. Subset reported: CD45RA+ positively selected. These receptors were collected from a man between 18 and 29 years old in good health.

The chain recombines TRBV11-2 with TRBJ1-1; D is ambiguous. Germline assignment: CDR1 SGHAT and CDR2 FQNNGV. Trimming shortened V by 1 base and J by 8 bases, and 14 bases separated the two germline ends. The CDR3 is made up of 14 amino acids. The CDR3 loop is CASSLVASQREAFF. CDR3 in DNA: TGTGCCAGCAGCTTAGTCGCGTCCCAGCGAGAAGCTTTCTTT. The full variable domain, its missing parts supplied by reference TRBV11-2 and TRBJ1-1, is EAGVAQSPRYKIIEKRQSVAFWCNPISGHATLYWYQQILGQGPKLLIQFQNNGVVDDSQLPKDRFSAERLKGVDSTLKIQPAKLEDSAVYLCASSLVASQREAFFGQGTRLTVV.

The chain combines TRBV11-2 with TRBJ2-2; unclear D gene. V lost 1 base to trimming and J lost 4 bases, with 7 bases between them. CDR1 is SGHAT and CDR2 is FQNNGV in the germline V gene. The CDR3 totals 14 residues. Written as DNA, the CDR3 is TGTGCCAGCAGCTTAGGTCACTCCACCGGGGAGCTGTTTTTT. Protein: CASSLGHSTGELFF.

The chain links TRBV28 to TRBJ1-6; D possibly corresponds to TRBD1 (6 bases). Germline CDR1 MDHEN, CDR2 SYDVKM. The CDR3 length is 15 residues. Trimming removed 3 bases from V and 4 bases from J, with 10 bases in between. CDR3 bases: TGTGCCAGCAGTTTTCAGCAGGGGTATAATTCACCCCTCCACTTT. The encoded protein is CASSFQQGYNSPLHF.

This chain joins TRBV11-2 and TRBJ2-2, with 12 bases lining up with TRBD1. V was pared by 2 bases and J by 1 base, with 5 bases of the junction left unmatched. Germline CDR1 is SGHAT and CDR2 is FQNNGV. This CDR3 has 18 residues. CDR3 nucleotide sequence: TGTGCCAGCAGCTTAAGGGGACAGGGGGCCGGGAACACCGGGGAGCTGTTTTTT. The encoded protein is CASSLRGQGAGNTGELFF.

The V gene is TRBV4-1, the J gene TRBJ2-1, with 7 bases fitting TRBD1. The germline CDR1 and CDR2 sequences are MGHRA and YSYEKL. The CDR3 has 15 residues. After removal of 5 bases from V and 4 bases from J, the junction contained 8 bases not matched to a gene. The CDR3 region has the DNA TGCGCCAGCAGCATCTACGGGACAGCATACAATGAGCAGTTCTTC. Residues: CASSIYGTAYNEQFF.

The gene calls are TRBV4-2 and TRBJ2-3, with 12 bases identical to TRBD2. The CDR3 sequence is 17 residues long. Trimming at V came to 1 base and at J to 3 bases, leaving 5 bases not matched to a gene. The germline V gene has CDR1 LGHNA and CDR2 YNFKEQ. The CDR3 DNA follows: TGTGCCAGCAGCCAAGGGGAACTAGCGGGGGGAACAGATACGCAGTATTTT. Translated, it gives CASSQGELAGGTDTQYF.

This chain links TRBV25-1 with TRBJ2-7; D unresolved. V lost 9 bases and J 0 bases, leaving 3 bases between the germline ends. CDR1 and CDR2 (germline): MGHDK, SYGVNS. CDR3 size: 10 residues. The CDR3 DNA is TGTGCCAGGAGCTCCTACGAGCAGTACTTC. Amino acid sequence: CARSSYEQYF.

Note on this clone: The same CDR3 is also encoded by other DNA sequences in this sample. The chain employs TRBV2 and TRBJ2-7; D is undetermined. Trimming shortened V by 2 bases and J by 3 bases, and 5 bases separated the two germline ends. The CDR3 contains 12 residues. The V gene's germline CDR1 is SNHLY and CDR2 FYNNEI. As DNA, the CDR3 is TGTGCCAGCAGTGAACTGGACTACGAGCAGTACTTC. This translates into CASSELDYEQYF. Full variable domain (remainder filled in from reference TRBV2 and TRBJ2-7): EPEVTQTPSHQVTQMGQEVILRCVPISNHLYFYWYRQILGQKVEFLVSFYNNEISEKSEIFDDQFSVERPDGSNFTLKIRSTKLEDSAMYFCASSELDYEQYFGPGTRLTVT.

This sequence joins TRBV2 and TRBJ1-1, with TRBD1 as a possible D gene (6 bases). Germline-derived CDR1 and CDR2 are SNHLY and FYNNEI. The germline V and J ends were trimmed by 4 bases and 8 bases, with 8 bases remaining between them. CDR3 length: 11 residues. CDR3 DNA sequence: TGTGCCAGCAGTGGGACAGTAGAAGCTTTCTTT. Residues: CASSGTVEAFF.

CDR3 in DNA: TGTGCCAGCAGCTTCCGAACGGACTACGAGCAGTACTTC. It translates to CASSFRTDYEQYF. This chain joins TRBV11-3 and TRBJ2-7, with D unresolved. Trimming stripped 3 bases from V and 3 bases from J, with 9 bases between. Germline CDR1 reads SGHNT; CDR2 reads YENEEA. This CDR3 region has 13 residues.

The CDR3 bases are TGTGCCAGCAGCGCTCTCGGACAGAAGAACACTGAAGCTTTCTTT. Residues: CASSALGQKNTEAFF. The rearrangement links TRBV6-1 to TRBJ1-1; D is perhaps TRBD1 (6 bases). The CDR3 has 15 amino acids. CDR1 MNHNS and CDR2 SASEGT come from the germline V gene. V was shortened by 6 bases and J by 1 base, with 15 bases between the two germline ends.

This clone has just one count. V is TRBV5-1 and J is TRBJ2-5; D is perhaps TRBD1 (6 bases). V was trimmed by 7 bases and J by 9 bases, leaving 19 bases between them. The CDR3 extends over 13 amino acids. Germline V gene data show CDR1 as SGHRS and CDR2 as YFSETQ. CDR3 coding DNA: TGCGCCAGCCATACTACAGGGTCCGAGGCCCAGTACTTC. Amino acid sequence: CASHTTGSEAQYF. The variable domain in full, with the rest retrieved from reference TRBV5-1 and TRBJ2-5, is KAGVTQTPRYLIKTRGQQVTLSCSPISGHRSVSWYQQTPGQGLQFLFEYFSETQRNKGNFPGRFSGRQFSNSRSEMNVSTLELGDSALYLCASHTTGSEAQYFGPGTRLLVL.

This rearrangement joins TRBV27 to TRBJ1-1; no firm D call. The germline V and J ends were trimmed by 3 bases and 3 bases, with 17 bases remaining between them. The V gene's germline CDR1 is MNHEY and CDR2 SMNVEV (reference sequence). The CDR3 is 16 amino acids. CDR3 in DNA: TGTGCCAGCAGTTTCCGCCGGACTGATATATACACTGAAGCTTTCTTT. Its protein product is CASSFRRTDIYTEAFF.

V gene TRBV6-4 combines with J gene TRBJ2-1; 14 bases match TRBD2. Germline CDR1 is MRHNA and CDR2 is SNTAGT. CDR3 length equals 16 residues. The V segment lost 2 bases and the J segment 5 bases; nucleotides outside the gene matches: 2. The CDR3 DNA follows: TGTGCCAGCAGTGACGGGACTAGCGGGGGAAACAATGAGCAGTTCTTC. It codes for CASSDGTSGGNNEQFF.

This clone has just a few counts. Compared with germline, one end of the junction differs, possibly owing to a read error. The genes are TRBV2 and TRBJ1-2, with unresolved D. Per germline, CDR1 SNHLY and CDR2 FYNNEI. The CDR3 covers 10 residues. The CDR3 region has the DNA TGTGCCAGCAGTGAGGCTACCGCAGTCTTC. It encodes CASSEATAVF.